Each of the 2 T cell receptor beta chains below was sequenced from the same sample in a study of blood T cell repertoires in COVID-19. The protocol was immunoSEQ multiplex PCR, while the TCRdb copy is restricted to in-frame clones and leaves out a portion. This table has about 100,000 clones, just over 85% appearing once. Sequencing was performed on peripheral blood. The source is a human donor in a cohort sampled during active COVID-19.

The chain is built from TRBV20-1 and TRBJ1-3; D is unresolved. Trimming cost V 5 bases and J 2 bases, with 4 bases left between them. Germline V gives CDR1 DFQATT, CDR2 SNEGSKA (reference sequence). The CDR3 has 11 amino acids. CDR3 DNA: TGCAGTGCTTCCGCTGGAAACACCATATATTTT. Its protein is CSASAGNTIYF.

The V and J genes are TRBV6-5 and TRBJ1-1, with D tentatively TRBD1 (6 bases). There are 16 residues in the CDR3. V gave up 2 bases and J gave up 3 bases, with 16 bases separating them. Germline loops: CDR1 MNHEY, CDR2 SVGAGI. DNA for the CDR3: TGTGCCAGCAGTTACACACGTTTCAACAGGGACACTGAAGCTTTCTTT. Amino acid sequence: CASSYTRFNRDTEAFF.